Following are 3 T cell receptor beta chains from one sample sequenced in a study of blood T cell repertoires in COVID-19. Clones were read by immunoSEQ multiplex PCR, and TCRdb kept only the in-frame ones, dropping some. The repertoire holds 90,000 or so clones, with around 85% as singletons. Sample: peripheral blood. Receptors originate from an elderly man with active or convalescent COVID-19.

This clone was detected a few times. The chain recombines TRBV12-3 or TRBV12-4 with TRBJ1-5; a weak D match, TRBD1 (5 bases). V was cut by 2 bases and J by 7 bases, with 9 bases left in between. CDR3 length equals 13 residues. The CDR3 nucleotides read TGTGCCAGCAGTTTATGGACACACCAGCCCCAGCATTTT. It translates to CASSLWTHQPQHF.

The chain links TRBV6-2 or TRBV6-3 to TRBJ1-1, with D possibly matching TRBD1 (5 bases). Germline CDR1 MNHEY, CDR2 SVGEGT. The length of the CDR3 is 15 residues. Trimming removed 1 base at V and 4 bases at J, with 13 bases between. For the CDR3, the DNA is TGTGCCAGCAGTTACTGGGGGGGGACGATCACTGAAGCTTTCTTT. Amino acids: CASSYWGGTITEAFF.

The rearrangement joins TRBV11-2 to TRBJ2-7, with 7 positions matching TRBD1. CDR3 length equals 14 residues. J gave up 3 bases and V 4 bases, and 6 bases lay outside the gene matches. The germline CDR1 and CDR2 sequences are SGHAT and FQNNGV. CDR3 DNA: TGTGCCAGCAGCTCCCTGGGACAGTTCTACGAGCAGTACTTC. Translated, it gives CASSSLGQFYEQYF.